Below, 10 T cell receptor beta chains from the same sample are listed, as sequenced in a study of blood T cells in healthy people across ages (dated by TCRdb to 2015 to 2017). The receptor library was made with 5' RACE. Reads for this sample came from an Illumina HiSeq 2500. A second PCR of about 6 to 11 cycles was performed with a sample-barcoded 5' primer and a J-beta primer mix. TCRdb applied fastp at Q25 and MiXCR to the public reads, then kept only in-frame beta chains. Rows with a matching CDR3 protein are joined into one entry that keeps the most common DNA and genes. The sample has 630,000 or so distinct CDR3 sequences on record, about 34% of them singletons. The ten largest clones represent 15% of the sample. Material: blood. The receptors here all came from a woman of 80 years or more in good health. Donor details come from another sample of the same person, matched by shared clones.

The chain joins TRBV9 to TRBJ2-1; D is possibly TRBD2 (6 bases). Trimming removed 2 bases from V and 12 bases from J, with 21 bases in between. The CDR3 consists of 15 residues. Germline V CDR1 and CDR2: SGDLS, YYNGEE. The CDR3 DNA follows: TGTGCCAGCAGCGTTACCGGGACGGGGGATTATGGGCAGTTCTTC. Protein sequence: CASSVTGTGDYGQFF.

This clonotype was counted between two and nine times. The chain has TRBV25-1 and TRBJ1-1; D call uncertain. The length of the CDR3 is 12 residues. The germline V and J ends were trimmed by 0 bases and 11 bases, with 10 bases remaining between them. From germline, CDR1 is MGHDK and CDR2 SYGVNS. The CDR3 DNA reads TGTGCCAGCAGTGAATATGGGGAAATGGCTTTCTTT. Protein sequence: CASSEYGEMAFF.

V gene TRBV6-4 combines with J gene TRBJ2-2, with unresolved D. V was cut by 3 bases and J by 4 bases, with 12 bases left in between. The CDR3 spans 15 residues. CDR1 MRHNA and CDR2 SNTAGT come from the germline V gene. The CDR3 protein is CASSESRGSTGELFF. In DNA, the CDR3 is TGTGCCAGCAGTGAATCGAGAGGCTCCACCGGGGAGCTGTTTTTT.

This clonotype was detected many times. The rearrangement links TRBV9 to TRBJ2-3, with D perhaps matching TRBD1 (6 bases). Germline values: CDR1 SGDLS, CDR2 YYNGEE. The V end lost 4 bases, the J end lost 5 bases, and 20 bases lay between the germline ends. This CDR3 region has 16 residues. This chain's CDR3 is CASSSTSGQPRDTQYF. The CDR3 nucleotides read TGTGCCAGCAGCTCAACAAGCGGACAGCCGAGAGATACGCAGTATTTT. Full variable domain (missing parts from reference TRBV9 and TRBJ2-3): DSGVTQTPKHLITATGQRVTLRCSPRSGDLSVYWYQQSLDQGLQFLIQYYNGEERAKGNILERFSAQQFPDLHSELNLSSLELGDSALYFCASSSTSGQPRDTQYFGPGTRLTVL.

The chain links TRBV7-3 to TRBJ2-2, with D perhaps TRBD1 (6 bases). V lost 5 bases to trimming and J lost 4 bases, with 14 bases between them. CDR3 length: 15 amino acids. Germline values: CDR1 SGHTA, CDR2 FQGTGA. The CDR3 DNA reads TGTGCCAGCAGCCCTTCGGCAGGGGTCACCGGGGAGCTGTTTTTT. Protein: CASSPSAGVTGELFF.

This clonotype was observed many times. This chain joins TRBV7-2 and TRBJ2-1; D is perhaps TRBD2 (6 bases). Germline V gene sequence: CDR1 SGHTA, CDR2 FQGNSA. The CDR3 consists of 15 residues. Trimming shortened V by 5 bases and J by 0 bases, and 11 bases separated the two germline ends. For the CDR3, the DNA is TGTGCCAGCAGCCGGGACTCAAGCTCCTACAATGAGCAGTTCTTC. As protein: CASSRDSSSYNEQFF.

The CDR3 loop is CASSLFANNEQFF. The CDR3 bases are TGTGCCAGCAGCCTTTTCGCCAACAATGAGCAGTTCTTC. This rearrangement joins TRBV14 to TRBJ2-1; D not resolved. In germline, CDR1 is SGHDN, CDR2 FVKESK. There are 13 residues in the CDR3. V lost 4 bases and J lost 5, with 9 bases in between. Using reference TRBV14 and TRBJ2-1 for the parts outside the CDR3, the full variable domain is EAGVTQFPSHSVIEKGQTVTLRCDPISGHDNLYWYRRVMGKEIKFLLHFVKESKQDESGMPNNRFLAERTGGTYSTLKVQPAELEDSGVYFCASSLFANNEQFFGPGTRLTVL.

Comment on this clonotype: At one end the junction does not follow the germline gene, possibly because of a read error. The chain employs TRBV7-9 and TRBJ1-6; D remains unclear. From germline, CDR1 is SEHNR and CDR2 FQNEAQ (reference sequence). This CDR3 has 14 residues. Here the CDR3 DNA reads TGTGCCAGCAGCTTCGACCAGAGCCATTCACCCCCCCACTTT. Translation gives CASSFDQSHSPPHF.

This clonotype was seen only a few times. A much bigger clone sits one base away, suggesting this may be a read error. The chain has TRBV7-2 and TRBJ2-2; TRBD1 is a possible D gene (6 bases). Looked up from germline, CDR1 is SGHTA and CDR2 is FQGNSA. This CDR3 region has 13 residues. The CDR3 nucleotides are TGTGCCAGCAGCCTTAACAGGGCCGGGGAGCGGTTTTTT. It translates to CASSLNRAGERFF.

This clonotype was detected a few times. The junction and the germline gene differ at one end; a read error may be behind it. V and J are TRBV6-1 and TRBJ1-2; TRBD1 is a possible D gene (6 bases). This CDR3 contains 12 residues. Germline assignment: CDR1 MNHNS and CDR2 SASEGT. The CDR3 DNA follows: TGTACCAGCTTTACAGGGCAGAGTGGCTACACCTTC. It is translated as CTSFTGQSGYTF.